The 8 T cell receptor beta chains reported below all come from one sample, sequenced in a study of blood T cell repertoires in COVID-19. Libraries were prepared by immunoSEQ multiplex PCR; TCRdb keeps only in-frame clonotypes and omits some of them. The sample carries about 190,000 clones, 70% to 90% recorded once. The specimen sequenced was peripheral blood. These receptors were taken from a human donor in a cohort sampled during active COVID-19.

This clone was found once. CDR3 sequence reads: CASSWAGQGSYNEQFF. DNA of the CDR3: TGTGCCAGCAGCTGGGCGGGACAGGGTTCCTACAATGAGCAGTTCTTC. The chain is built from TRBV7-2 and TRBJ2-1; 9 nucleotides align to TRBD1. The ends lost 4 bases at V and 1 base at J; junction bases unmatched: 5. This CDR3 has 16 amino acids. Per the germline V gene, CDR1 is SGHTA and CDR2 is FQGNSA.

This chain links TRBV19 with TRBJ2-1; D is unclear. Per the germline V gene, CDR1 is LNHDA and CDR2 is SQIVND (reference sequence). Trimming took 6 bases from V and 7 from J, leaving 22 bases between them. The CDR3 runs to 16 residues. Written as DNA, the CDR3 is TGTGCCAGTAGCCTTACCCCGCAGATAATCAAGAATGAGCAGTTCTTC. Translating it yields CASSLTPQIIKNEQFF. The whole variable domain, filled in from reference TRBV19 and TRBJ2-1, reads DGGITQSPKYLFRKEGQNVTLSCEQNLNHDAMYWYRQDPGQGLRLIYYSQIVNDFQKGDIAEGYSVSREKKESFPLTVTSAQKNPTAFYLCASSLTPQIIKNEQFFGPGTRLTVL.

This rearrangement joins TRBV5-1 to TRBJ2-3; D perhaps matches TRBD2 (6 bases). V lost 0 bases, J lost 2 bases, and 10 bases lay in between. Germline values: CDR1 SGHRS, CDR2 YFSETQ. There are 15 residues in the CDR3. The CDR3 region has the DNA TGCGCCAGCAGCTTGGACCGGAGGGACACAGATACGCAGTATTTT. Amino acid sequence: CASSLDRRDTDTQYF.

V and J are TRBV21-1 and TRBJ2-7; the DNA was not used to check the table's D call, TRBD2. TRBV21-1 is a documented pseudogene. This CDR3 is built from 19 residues. The CDR3 is CASSTSGTSGRAPLVEQYF. The CDR3 region has the DNA TGTGCCAGCAGCACCTCCGGGACTAGCGGGAGGGCTCCCCTGGTAGAGCAGTACTTC.

In DNA form, the CDR3 reads TGTGCCAGCAGCTTAGAGGGACTGGGTTCACCCCTCCACTTT. Translating gives CASSLEGLGSPLHF. The chain joins TRBV7-2 to TRBJ1-6; tentative D call: TRBD1 (5 bases). This CDR3 spans 14 amino acids. Germline-derived CDR1 and CDR2 are SGHTA and FQGNSA. Trimming took 1 base from V and 9 from J, leaving 10 bases between them.

This rearrangement joins TRBV19 to TRBJ2-7, with D perhaps matching TRBD2 (7 bases). Trimming left V 4 bases short and J 2 bases short, with 21 bases between. Germline values: CDR1 LNHDA, CDR2 SQIVND (reference sequence). The CDR3 runs 17 residues. The CDR3: CASSTDPGASGPYEQYF. CDR3 nucleotide sequence: TGTGCCAGTAGTACCGACCCAGGGGCTAGCGGCCCCTACGAGCAGTACTTC.

The rearrangement joins TRBV27 to TRBJ2-3; 9 positions agree with TRBD2. The trim removed 9 bases at V and 0 bases at J, leaving 10 bases unmatched. The CDR3 has 16 residues. Germline V lookup: CDR1 MNHEY, CDR2 SMNVEV (reference sequence). CDR3 amino acids: CASWRGGRGSTDTQYF. DNA of the CDR3: TGTGCCAGTTGGCGGGGGGGCCGAGGGAGCACAGATACGCAGTATTTT.

This chain links TRBV28 with TRBJ2-7; possibly TRBD2 for D (5 bases). This CDR3 has 12 amino acids. Trimming took off 5 bases at V and 3 bases at J, with 8 bases between the two ends. The germline V gene has CDR1 MDHEN and CDR2 SYDVKM. The CDR3 reads CASSLTSYEQYF. The DNA of the CDR3 is TGTGCCAGCAGTCTTACTAGCTACGAGCAGTACTTC.